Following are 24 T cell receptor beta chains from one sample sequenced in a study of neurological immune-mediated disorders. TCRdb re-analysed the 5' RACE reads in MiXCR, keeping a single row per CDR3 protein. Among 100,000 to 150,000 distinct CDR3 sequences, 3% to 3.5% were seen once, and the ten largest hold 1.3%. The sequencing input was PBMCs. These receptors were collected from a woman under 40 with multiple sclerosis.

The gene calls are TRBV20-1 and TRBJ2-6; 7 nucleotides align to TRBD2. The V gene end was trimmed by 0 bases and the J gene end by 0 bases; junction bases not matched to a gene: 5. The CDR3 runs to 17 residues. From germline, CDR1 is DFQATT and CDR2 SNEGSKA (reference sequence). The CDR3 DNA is TGCAGTGCTAGAGACAGCGGGGCGAGCTCTGGGGCCAACGTCCTGACTTTC. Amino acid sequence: CSARDSGASSGANVLTF.

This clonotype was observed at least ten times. Written as DNA, the CDR3 is TGTGCCAGCAGAAATTTCGCGGGACGGACTATAAACAATGAGCAGTTCTTC. It codes for CASRNFAGRTINNEQFF. V gene TRBV7-9 combines with J gene TRBJ2-1, with TRBD2 as a possible D gene (6 bases). The CDR3 is 17 residues long. V gave up 6 bases and J gave up 5 bases, with 23 bases separating them. Looked up from germline, CDR1 is SEHNR and CDR2 is FQNEAQ (reference sequence).

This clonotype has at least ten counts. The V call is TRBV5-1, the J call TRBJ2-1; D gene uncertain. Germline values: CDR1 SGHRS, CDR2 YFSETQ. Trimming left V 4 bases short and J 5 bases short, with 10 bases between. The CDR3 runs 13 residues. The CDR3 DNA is TGCGCCAGCAGCCTTAGGACCAACAATGAGCAGTTCTTC. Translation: CASSLRTNNEQFF.

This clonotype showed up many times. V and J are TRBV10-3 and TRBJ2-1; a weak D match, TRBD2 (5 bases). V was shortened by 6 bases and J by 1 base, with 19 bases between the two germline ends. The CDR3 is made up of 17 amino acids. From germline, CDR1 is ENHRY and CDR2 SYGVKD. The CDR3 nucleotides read TGTGCCATCAGCGGAGGCGCGGACCCCGAATCCTACAATGAGCAGTTCTTC. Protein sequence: CAISGGADPESYNEQFF.

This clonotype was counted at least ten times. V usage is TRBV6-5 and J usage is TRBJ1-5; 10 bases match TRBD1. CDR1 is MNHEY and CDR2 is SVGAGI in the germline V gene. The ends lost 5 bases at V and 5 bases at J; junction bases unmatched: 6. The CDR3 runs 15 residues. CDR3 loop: CASSPTGGGDQPQHF. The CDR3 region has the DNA TGTGCCAGCAGTCCGACAGGGGGCGGTGATCAGCCCCAGCATTTT.

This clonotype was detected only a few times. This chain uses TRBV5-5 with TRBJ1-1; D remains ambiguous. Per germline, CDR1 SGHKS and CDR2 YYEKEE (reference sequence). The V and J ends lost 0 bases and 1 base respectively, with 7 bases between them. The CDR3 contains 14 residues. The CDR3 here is CASSLGRWNTEAFF. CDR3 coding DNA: TGTGCCAGCAGCTTGGGACGGTGGAACACTGAAGCTTTCTTT.

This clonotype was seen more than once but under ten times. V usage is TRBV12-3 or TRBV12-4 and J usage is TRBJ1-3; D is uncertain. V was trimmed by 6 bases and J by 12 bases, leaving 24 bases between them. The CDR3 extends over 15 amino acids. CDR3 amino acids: CASRLQRLSGKNIYF. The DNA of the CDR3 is TGTGCCAGCAGACTACAGAGGCTCTCTGGAAAAAACATATATTTT.

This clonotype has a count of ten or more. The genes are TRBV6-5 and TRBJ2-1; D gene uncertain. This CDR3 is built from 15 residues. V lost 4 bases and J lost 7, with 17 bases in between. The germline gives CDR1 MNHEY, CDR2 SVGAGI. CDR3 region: CASSLRRGVWNEQFF. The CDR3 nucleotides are TGTGCCAGCAGTTTACGTCGCGGAGTCTGGAATGAGCAGTTCTTC.

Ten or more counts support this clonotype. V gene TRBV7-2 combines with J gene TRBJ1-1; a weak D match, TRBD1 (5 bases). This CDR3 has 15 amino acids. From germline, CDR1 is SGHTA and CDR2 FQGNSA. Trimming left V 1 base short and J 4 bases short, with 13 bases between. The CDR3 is CASSLDPRDGTEAFF. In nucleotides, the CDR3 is TGTGCCAGCAGCTTAGATCCCAGGGATGGCACTGAAGCTTTCTTT.

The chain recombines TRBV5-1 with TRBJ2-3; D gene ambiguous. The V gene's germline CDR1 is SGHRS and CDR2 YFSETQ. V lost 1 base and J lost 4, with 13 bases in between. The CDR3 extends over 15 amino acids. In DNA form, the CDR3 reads TGCGCCAGCAGCTTGATTATCTTGTCGCCAGATACGCAGTATTTT. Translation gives CASSLIILSPDTQYF.

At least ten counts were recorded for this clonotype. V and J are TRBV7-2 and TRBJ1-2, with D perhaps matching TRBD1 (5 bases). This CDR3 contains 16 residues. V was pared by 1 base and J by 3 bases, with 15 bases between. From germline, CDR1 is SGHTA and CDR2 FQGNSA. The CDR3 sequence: CASSLGGAGSHYGYTF. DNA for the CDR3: TGTGCCAGCAGCTTAGGAGGAGCAGGGTCTCACTATGGCTACACCTTC. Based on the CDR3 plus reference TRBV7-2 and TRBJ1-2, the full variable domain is GAGVSQSPSNKVTEKGKDVELRCDPISGHTALYWYRQSLGQGLEFLIYFQGNSAPDKSGLPSDRFSAERTGGSVSTLTIQRTQQEDSAVYLCASSLGGAGSHYGYTFGSGTRLTVV.

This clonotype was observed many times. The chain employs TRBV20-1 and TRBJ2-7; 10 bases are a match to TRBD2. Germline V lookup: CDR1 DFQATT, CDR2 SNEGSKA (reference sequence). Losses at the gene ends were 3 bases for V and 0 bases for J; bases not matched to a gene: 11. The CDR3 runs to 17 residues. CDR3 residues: CSASRFASGGSSYEQYF. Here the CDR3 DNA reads TGCAGTGCTAGCCGGTTCGCTAGCGGGGGCTCCTCCTACGAGCAGTACTTC.

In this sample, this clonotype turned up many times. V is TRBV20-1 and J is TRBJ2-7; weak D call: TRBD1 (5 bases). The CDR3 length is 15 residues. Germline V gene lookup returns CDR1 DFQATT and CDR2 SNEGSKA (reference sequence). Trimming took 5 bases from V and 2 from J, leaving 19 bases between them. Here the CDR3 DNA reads TGCAGTGCTCCCTCGTCCAGGGCCAACCCCTACGAGCAGTACTTC. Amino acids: CSAPSSRANPYEQYF.

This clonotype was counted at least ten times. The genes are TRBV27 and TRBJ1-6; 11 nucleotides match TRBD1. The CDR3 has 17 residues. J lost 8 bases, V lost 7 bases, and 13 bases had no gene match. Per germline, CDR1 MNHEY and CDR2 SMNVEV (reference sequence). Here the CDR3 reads CASKPWTGGASDSPLHF. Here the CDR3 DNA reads TGTGCCAGCAAACCCTGGACAGGGGGCGCGTCTGATTCACCCCTCCACTTT.

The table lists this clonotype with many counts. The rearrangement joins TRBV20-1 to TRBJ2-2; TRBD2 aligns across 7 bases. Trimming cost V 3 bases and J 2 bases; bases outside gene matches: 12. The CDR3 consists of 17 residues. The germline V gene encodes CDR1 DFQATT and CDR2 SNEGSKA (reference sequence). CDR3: CSASFLRGSLNTGELFF. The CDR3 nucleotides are TGCAGTGCTAGTTTTCTACGCGGGAGCTTAAACACCGGGGAGCTGTTTTTT.

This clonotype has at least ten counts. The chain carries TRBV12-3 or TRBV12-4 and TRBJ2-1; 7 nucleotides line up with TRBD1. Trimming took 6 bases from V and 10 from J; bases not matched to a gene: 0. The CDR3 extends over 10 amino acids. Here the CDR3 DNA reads TGTGCCAGCAGGGACAGGGAGCAGTTCTTC. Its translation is CASRDREQFF.

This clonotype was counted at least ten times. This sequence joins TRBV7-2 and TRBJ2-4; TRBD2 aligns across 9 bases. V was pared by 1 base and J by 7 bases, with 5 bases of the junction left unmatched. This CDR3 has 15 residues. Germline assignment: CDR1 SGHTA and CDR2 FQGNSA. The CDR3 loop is CASSLEASGVNIQYF. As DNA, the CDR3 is TGTGCCAGCAGCTTAGAAGCTAGCGGGGTGAACATTCAGTACTTC.

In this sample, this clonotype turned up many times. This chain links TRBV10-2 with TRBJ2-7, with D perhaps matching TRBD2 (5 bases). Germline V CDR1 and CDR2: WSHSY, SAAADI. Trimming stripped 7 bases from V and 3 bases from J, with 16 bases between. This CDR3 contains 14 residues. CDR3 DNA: TGCGCCAGCAACCTAAAGGGAGTGAACTACGAGCAGTACTTC. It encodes CASNLKGVNYEQYF.

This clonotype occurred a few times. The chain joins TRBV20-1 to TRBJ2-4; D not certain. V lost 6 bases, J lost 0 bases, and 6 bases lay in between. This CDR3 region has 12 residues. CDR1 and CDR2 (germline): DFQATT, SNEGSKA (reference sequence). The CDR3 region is CSAELAKNIQYF. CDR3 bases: TGCAGTGCCGAGCTAGCCAAAAACATTCAGTACTTC.

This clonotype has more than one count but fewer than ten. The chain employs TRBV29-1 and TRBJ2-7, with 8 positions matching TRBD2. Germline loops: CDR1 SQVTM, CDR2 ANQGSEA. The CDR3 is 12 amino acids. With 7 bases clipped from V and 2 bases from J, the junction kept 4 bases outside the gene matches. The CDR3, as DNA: TGCAGCGGAGTTAGCGGGACCTACGAGCAGTACTTC. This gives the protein CSGVSGTYEQYF.

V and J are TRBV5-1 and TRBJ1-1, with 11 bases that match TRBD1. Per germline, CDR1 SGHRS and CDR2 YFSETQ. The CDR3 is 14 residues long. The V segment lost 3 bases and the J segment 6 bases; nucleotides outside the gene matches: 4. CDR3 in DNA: TGCGCCAGCAGCTCCGGGACAGGGGGGCCTGAAGCTTTCTTT. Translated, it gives CASSSGTGGPEAFF.

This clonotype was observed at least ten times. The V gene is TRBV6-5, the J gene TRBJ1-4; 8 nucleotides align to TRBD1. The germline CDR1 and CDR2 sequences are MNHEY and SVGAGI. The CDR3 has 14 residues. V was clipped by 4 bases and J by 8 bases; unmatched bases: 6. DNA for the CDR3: TGTGCCAGCAGTTCCCGGACAGGGCGGGAAAAACTGTTTTTT. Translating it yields CASSSRTGREKLFF.

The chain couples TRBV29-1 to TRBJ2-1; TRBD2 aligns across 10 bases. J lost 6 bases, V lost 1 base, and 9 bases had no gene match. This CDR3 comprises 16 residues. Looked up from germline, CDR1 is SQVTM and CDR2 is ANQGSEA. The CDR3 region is CSVEGILAGVSNEQFF. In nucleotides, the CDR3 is TGCAGCGTTGAAGGGATCCTAGCGGGAGTCAGCAATGAGCAGTTCTTC.

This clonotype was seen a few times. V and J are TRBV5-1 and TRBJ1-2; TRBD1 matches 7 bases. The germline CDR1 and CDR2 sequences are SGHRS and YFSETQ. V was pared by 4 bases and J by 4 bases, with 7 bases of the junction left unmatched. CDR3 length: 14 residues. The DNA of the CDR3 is TGCGCCAGCAGCGGGGACAGCCAGGGCTATGGCTACACCTTC. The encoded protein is CASSGDSQGYGYTF. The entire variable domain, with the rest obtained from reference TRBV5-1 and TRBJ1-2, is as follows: KAGVTQTPRYLIKTRGQQVTLSCSPISGHRSVSWYQQTPGQGLQFLFEYFSETQRNKGNFPGRFSGRQFSNSRSEMNVSTLELGDSALYLCASSGDSQGYGYTFGSGTRLTVV.